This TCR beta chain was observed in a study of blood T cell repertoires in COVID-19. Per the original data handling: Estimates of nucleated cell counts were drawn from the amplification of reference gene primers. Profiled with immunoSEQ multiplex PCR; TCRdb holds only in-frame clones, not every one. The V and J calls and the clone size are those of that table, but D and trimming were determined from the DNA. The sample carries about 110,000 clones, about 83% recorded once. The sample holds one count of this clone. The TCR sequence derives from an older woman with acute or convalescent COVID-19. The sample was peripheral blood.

CDR3 in amino acids: CASSYGRGPTGELFF. In DNA form, the CDR3 reads TGTGCCAGCAGTTACGGCAGGGGGCCGACCGGGGAGCTGTTTTTT. V and J are TRBV6-5 and TRBJ2-2; TRBD1 aligns across 8 bases. Germline V CDR1 and CDR2: MNHEY, SVGAGI. This CDR3 is 15 amino acids long. The junction had 4 bases not matched to a gene; V was cut back by 2 bases and J by 5 bases.